The rows below give T cell receptor beta chains drawn from one sample of a study of identical twins. From the 5' RACE reads, TCRdb called clonotypes with MiXCR, one entry per CDR3 protein. Found here are 700,000 to 950,000 distinct CDR3 sequences, 9% to 15% of them singletons; the top ten hold about 1.5%. These same records also appear under a second study, on yellow fever vaccine responses in identical twins.

Sequencing used PBMCs. The source of these receptors is a woman aged 18-29 years in good health. Each CDR3 is given with its conserved first and last residue. Each record gives: J gene, clone size, V gene, D gene, CDR3 DNA, CDR3 protein. A D gene is named only where the DNA matches it firmly. Some rows mark clone size as missing; the rest say once, few, many or name a class of expanded clone.

j_call: TRBJ2-7; clone_size: NA; v_call: TRBV20-1; d_call: TRBD2; cdr3_nt: TGCAGTGCTAGAGATCTAGCTAGCGGGATGAGGGACGAGCAGTACTTC; cdr3_aa: CSARDLASGMRDEQYF
j_call: TRBJ2-7; clone_size: few; v_call: TRBV28; d_call: TRBD1; cdr3_nt: TGTGCCAGCAGTCTACCGAGACAGGGGGCGGGCGAGCAGTACTTC; cdr3_aa: CASSLPRQGAGEQYF
j_call: TRBJ1-4; clone_size: many; v_call: TRBV18; d_call: TRBD1; cdr3_nt: TGTGCCAGCTCAATCGGACAGGGCCAGAATGAAAAACTGTTTTTT; cdr3_aa: CASSIGQGQNEKLFF
j_call: TRBJ2-7; clone_size: few; v_call: TRBV12-3/TRBV12-4; d_call: NA; cdr3_nt: TGTGCCAGCAGTTTTTGGGGGGCCTCCTACGAGCAGTACTTC; cdr3_aa: CASSFWGASYEQYF
j_call: TRBJ2-1; clone_size: many; v_call: TRBV12-3/TRBV12-4; d_call: TRBD1; cdr3_nt: TGTGCCAGCAGTTTCCTGGACAGGGCAAATGAGCAGTTCTTC; cdr3_aa: CASSFLDRANEQFF
j_call: TRBJ1-4; clone_size: NA; v_call: TRBV28; d_call: NA; cdr3_nt: TGTGCCAGCAGCTCTAAGCGGACTAATGAAAAACTGTTTTTT; cdr3_aa: CASSSKRTNEKLFF
j_call: TRBJ1-1; clone_size: few; v_call: TRBV5-1; d_call: TRBD1; cdr3_nt: TGCGCCAGCAGCTTGGCCGTTTTCAGACAGGGATCGGAGAGGAGCACTGAAGCTTTCTTT; cdr3_aa: CASSLAVFRQGSERSTEAFF
j_call: TRBJ2-5; clone_size: few; v_call: TRBV3-1; d_call: NA; cdr3_nt: TGTGCCAGCAGCCCTCCTGTTTATTGGGGTGGAGGAGAGACCCAGTACTTC; cdr3_aa: CASSPPVYWGGGETQYF
j_call: TRBJ2-5; clone_size: few; v_call: TRBV28; d_call: NA; cdr3_nt: TGTGCCAGCAGGATGGACTTGGAGACCCAGTACTTC; cdr3_aa: CASRMDLETQYF
j_call: TRBJ2-1; clone_size: NA; v_call: TRBV4-2; d_call: NA; cdr3_nt: TGTGCCAGCAGCCAAGCCTCAGCCTACTTAGGTACCTACAATGAGCAGTTCTTC; cdr3_aa: CASSQASAYLGTYNEQFF
j_call: TRBJ2-1; clone_size: NA; v_call: TRBV27; d_call: NA; cdr3_nt: TGTGCCAGCAGTTTATGGGCGGGAAGGGGGAATGAGCAGTTCTTC; cdr3_aa: CASSLWAGRGNEQFF
j_call: TRBJ1-5; clone_size: few; v_call: TRBV10-3; d_call: TRBD1; cdr3_nt: TGTGCCATCAGTGAGAGACAGGGAAATCATCAGCCCCAGCATTTT; cdr3_aa: CAISERQGNHQPQHF
j_call: TRBJ2-3; clone_size: many; v_call: TRBV5-1; d_call: TRBD1; cdr3_nt: TGCGCCAGCAGCCCAACCCTTCGGACAGGGGGAGATACGCAGTATTTT; cdr3_aa: CASSPTLRTGGDTQYF
j_call: TRBJ1-1; clone_size: few; v_call: TRBV14; d_call: NA; cdr3_nt: TGTGCCAGCAGCCAAGGTTCGGGCACTGAAGCTTTCTTT; cdr3_aa: CASSQGSGTEAFF
j_call: TRBJ2-2; clone_size: few; v_call: TRBV10-3; d_call: NA; cdr3_nt: TGTGCCATCACTGAAGGAGGCCGGGAGCTGTTTTTT; cdr3_aa: CAITEGGRELFF
j_call: TRBJ2-1; clone_size: few; v_call: TRBV27; d_call: TRBD1; cdr3_nt: TGTGCCAGCACGGGACAGGGGTGGGTTGAGCAGTTCTTC; cdr3_aa: CASTGQGWVEQFF
j_call: TRBJ2-7; clone_size: NA; v_call: TRBV6-5; d_call: TRBD1; cdr3_nt: TGTGCCAGCAGTTACTCCGGACAGGGCGAGCAGTACTTC; cdr3_aa: CASSYSGQGEQYF
j_call: TRBJ1-5; clone_size: few; v_call: TRBV19; d_call: NA; cdr3_nt: TGTGCCAGTAGCCCCGAGGGGTTTAGCAATCAGCCCCAGCATTTT; cdr3_aa: CASSPEGFSNQPQHF
j_call: TRBJ2-4; clone_size: few; v_call: TRBV7-9; d_call: NA; cdr3_nt: TGTGCCAGCAGCTTAGCAGTTAGCGCGGACATTCAGTACTTC; cdr3_aa: CASSLAVSADIQYF
j_call: TRBJ2-3; clone_size: many; v_call: TRBV12-3/TRBV12-4; d_call: TRBD2; cdr3_nt: TGTGCCAGCAGACATAGACTAGCGGGAGGGCCTGGGGATACGCAGTATTTT; cdr3_aa: CASRHRLAGGPGDTQYF
j_call: TRBJ2-1; clone_size: few; v_call: TRBV12-3/TRBV12-4; d_call: TRBD2; cdr3_nt: TGTGCCAGCGGGTCCTCCCCCGGGGCTGGGCTAGCGGGAGGGGGAGATGAGCAGTTCTTC; cdr3_aa: CASGSSPGAGLAGGGDEQFF
j_call: TRBJ2-1; clone_size: NA; v_call: TRBV15; d_call: TRBD2; cdr3_nt: TGTGCCACCAGCAGAGTTGTGGGGGGGGACTCCTACAATGAGCAGTTCTTC; cdr3_aa: CATSRVVGGDSYNEQFF
j_call: TRBJ1-2; clone_size: few; v_call: TRBV12-3/TRBV12-4; d_call: TRBD1; cdr3_nt: TGTGCCAGCAGTGGGGACAGGCGCTACACCTTC; cdr3_aa: CASSGDRRYTF
j_call: TRBJ2-2; clone_size: few; v_call: TRBV7-9; d_call: NA; cdr3_nt: TGTGCCAGCAGCCGTATGACAACCACCGGGGAGCTGTTTTTT; cdr3_aa: CASSRMTTTGELFF
j_call: TRBJ2-1; clone_size: NA; v_call: TRBV4-1; d_call: TRBD1; cdr3_nt: TGCGCCAGCAGCCCACGACGACAGGGGCCTGTTAATGAGCAGTTCTTC; cdr3_aa: CASSPRRQGPVNEQFF
j_call: TRBJ2-1; clone_size: NA; v_call: TRBV27; d_call: TRBD2; cdr3_nt: TGTGCCAGCATTTCGGGGGGGGGCTACAATGAGCAGTTCTTC; cdr3_aa: CASISGGGYNEQFF
j_call: TRBJ1-2; clone_size: NA; v_call: TRBV9; d_call: TRBD1; cdr3_nt: TGTGCCCGCAACCCTGGACAGGGGAACTATGGCTACACCTTC; cdr3_aa: CARNPGQGNYGYTF
j_call: TRBJ1-1; clone_size: few; v_call: TRBV27; d_call: TRBD1; cdr3_nt: TGTGCCAGCAGTACATCGACAGGGAAAGCTTTCTTT; cdr3_aa: CASSTSTGKAFF
j_call: TRBJ2-1; clone_size: NA; v_call: TRBV7-9; d_call: TRBD2; cdr3_nt: TGTGCCAGCAGCGCGAGAGCGGGAGTCGCGGGGAATGAGCAGTTCTTC; cdr3_aa: CASSARAGVAGNEQFF
j_call: TRBJ2-3; clone_size: few; v_call: TRBV6-2/TRBV6-3; d_call: NA; cdr3_nt: TGTGCCAGCAGTTGGGGATGGATCAGCCGGGTCGGGGATGCGACTAGCACAGATACGCAGTATTTT; cdr3_aa: CASSWGWISRVGDATSTDTQYF
j_call: TRBJ2-5; clone_size: NA; v_call: TRBV7-8; d_call: NA; cdr3_nt: TGTGCCAGCAGCTTAGTGCCCGGGGGCTCCCAAGAGACCCAGTACTTC; cdr3_aa: CASSLVPGGSQETQYF
j_call: TRBJ2-1; clone_size: NA; v_call: TRBV6-2/TRBV6-3; d_call: TRBD2; cdr3_nt: TGTGCCAGCATTGGGGGCGTGAGCGGGAGAAGTGGCTCCTACAATGAGCAGTTCTTC; cdr3_aa: CASIGGVSGRSGSYNEQFF
j_call: TRBJ2-5; clone_size: NA; v_call: TRBV7-8; d_call: TRBD2; cdr3_nt: TGTGCCAGCAGCCGTCGACTAGCGGGAGGGGAAGAGACCCAGTACTTC; cdr3_aa: CASSRRLAGGEETQYF
j_call: TRBJ2-1; clone_size: NA; v_call: TRBV6-5; d_call: TRBD2; cdr3_nt: TGTGCCAGCAGTTACGGTAGCGGGGTAAACAATGAGCAGTTCTTC; cdr3_aa: CASSYGSGVNNEQFF
j_call: TRBJ2-1; clone_size: few; v_call: TRBV6-5; d_call: TRBD2; cdr3_nt: TGTGCCAGCAGCTACCTGCTTAGCGGGAGGGGTAATGAGCAGTTCTTC; cdr3_aa: CASSYLLSGRGNEQFF
j_call: TRBJ1-6; clone_size: many; v_call: TRBV12-3/TRBV12-4; d_call: NA; cdr3_nt: TGTGCCAGCAGTCCACACGGGTTCCCCCTCCACTTT; cdr3_aa: CASSPHGFPLHF
j_call: TRBJ2-5; clone_size: few; v_call: TRBV27; d_call: TRBD1; cdr3_nt: TGTGCCAGCAGTTTGAAAGCGACAGGGGGAGGGGAGACCCAGTACTTC; cdr3_aa: CASSLKATGGGETQYF